These T cell receptor beta chains were read from a single sample in a study of blood T cell repertoires in COVID-19. Some clones are missing from TCRdb's copy, which holds only in-frame ones; the method was immunoSEQ multiplex PCR. Of 30,000 to 50,000 clones listed, 75% to 90% are singletons. The sequencing sample was made of peripheral blood. These receptors were collected from a man aged 50-60 years with active or convalescent COVID-19. Each CDR3 is given without its conserved first and last residue. The size of a clone is reported for some rows only, either as once, few or many, or as a class for expanded clones.

clone_size | v_call | cdr3_aa
NA | TRBV7-6 | ASSSGRGLIYEQY
NA | TRBV2 | ASSARVGTEAF
NA | TRBV9 | ASSGQPRGISTNEKLF
NA | TRBV5-1 | ASSLASGYIDIQY
NA | TRBV9 | ASSVYGSPGDTQY
NA | TRBV3-1/TRBV3-2 | ASSRGGGGNQPQH
few | TRBV7-9 | ASSPGLAGSNNEQF
NA | TRBV2 | ASSGLASNEQF
NA | TRBV25-1 | ASRGEPRTDTQY
NA | TRBV19 | ASREQLYSNQPQH
NA | TRBV5-1 | ASSLSASGVQQETQY
NA | TRBV7-9 | ASSQIRGLRTEAF
few | TRBV10-3 | AISLTGQVF
NA | TRBV12-3/TRBV12-4 | ASNRLGNGYT
NA | TRBV5-1 | ASSPGQETNYGYT
NA | TRBV14 | ASSQEGDYYEQY
NA | TRBV6-5 | ASSPDRGGNQPQH
NA | TRBV7-6 | ASSLGLGVNEQF
few | TRBV30 | AWSVRSGMGELF
NA | TRBV6-5 | ASSYSPGGQIGYT
few | TRBV2 | ASSVGDATNEKLF
once | TRBV6-5 | ASRGAFPNTDTQY
NA | TRBV7-6 | ASTMGAAYEQY
NA | TRBV6-1 | ASSGNPGQVISGANVLT
NA | TRBV24-1 | ATSDPPRGGYT
NA | TRBV24-1 | ATSDLVNNEQF
NA | TRBV7-3 | ASSFHSKTGENQPQH
NA | TRBV10-2 | ASSEPGEGTDTQY
NA | TRBV19 | ASNDRWVNTEAF
NA | TRBV28 | ASRVGGGWEQY
few | TRBV27 | ASRDRAEKLF
NA | TRBV5-8 | ASSPDRGRRDTQY
few | TRBV6-1 | ASSEGQGNEKLF
once | TRBV2 | ASSAGDNSPLH
NA | TRBV3-1/TRBV3-2 | ASSHSSTDTQY
NA | TRBV19 | ASSMTGIPGANVLT
few | TRBV12-3/TRBV12-4 | ASSPGQGQH